Below are 13 T cell receptor beta chains sequenced from a single sample in a study of OX40 agonist ivuxolimab in advanced cancers. Libraries were prepared by immunoSEQ multiplex PCR; TCRdb keeps only in-frame clonotypes and omits some of them. Counted here are tens of thousands of clones, 90% occurring once; the ten biggest clones make up less than 0.35%. Sequenced material: CD4+ or CD8+ T cells sorted from blood, taken in a trial of the OX40 agonist ivuxolimab. Receptors originate from an adult with an advanced solid tumor such as melanoma, head and neck, liver or kidney cancer.

A single count supports this clone. The J gene is TRBJ2-3, the V gene TRBV5-1, with 13 bases fitting TRBD2. Trimming removed 4 bases from V and 0 bases from J; junction bases left unmatched: 14. Germline CDR1 is SGHRS and CDR2 is YFSETQ. The CDR3 is 20 residues long. The chain's CDR3 is CASSGRVGLAGSASTDTQYF. CDR3 coding DNA: TGCGCCAGCAGCGGGAGAGTGGGACTAGCGGGGAGTGCTAGCACAGATACGCAGTATTTT.

The V call is TRBV11-1, the J call TRBJ1-1; 7 bases match TRBD1. The germline V gene has CDR1 SGHAT and CDR2 FQDESV (reference sequence). CDR3 size: 15 residues. The J segment lost 4 bases and the V segment lost 3 bases, leaving 8 bases of the junction unmatched. CDR3 DNA sequence: TGTGCCAGCAGCTTCGAAGGGGGCGCGAGCACTGAAGCTTTCTTT. Protein: CASSFEGGASTEAFF.

J is TRBJ2-5 and V is TRBV15, with D possibly matching TRBD2 (5 bases). Trimming left V 6 bases short and J 5 bases short, with 13 bases between. CDR3 length: 13 residues. CDR1 is LNHNV, CDR2 YYDKDF, per germline (reference sequence). DNA of the CDR3: TGTGCCACCAGTCCCAGAACGGGGGAGACCCAGTACTTC. Translated, it gives CATSPRTGETQYF.

This clone was recorded once. The V gene is TRBV4-1, the J gene TRBJ2-1; 11 bases fit TRBD2. Losses at the gene ends were 1 base for V and 5 bases for J; bases not matched to a gene: 4. Looked up from germline, CDR1 is MGHRA and CDR2 is YSYEKL. The CDR3 consists of 16 residues. CDR3 residues: CASSQGVSGGDNEQFF. In DNA form, the CDR3 reads TGCGCCAGCAGCCAAGGGGTTAGCGGGGGGGACAATGAGCAGTTCTTC.

The rearrangement uses TRBV30 and TRBJ2-1, with D possibly being TRBD1 (5 bases). There are 16 residues in the CDR3. V was trimmed by 3 bases and J by 0 bases, leaving 15 bases between them. From germline, CDR1 is GTSNPN and CDR2 SVGIG (reference sequence). As DNA, the CDR3 is TGTGCCTGGAGCGCCTCGACAGCCCGCTCCTACAATGAGCAGTTCTTC. Its translation: CAWSASTARSYNEQFF.

CDR3 DNA sequence: TGTGCCAGCAGTTCAACAGGGGGTTACACCGGGGAGCTGTTTTTT. Its protein product is CASSSTGGYTGELFF. This chain uses TRBV28 with TRBJ2-2; 8 bases match TRBD1. J lost 3 bases, V lost 4 bases, and 4 bases had no gene match. CDR1 is MDHEN and CDR2 is SYDVKM in the germline V gene. There are 15 residues in the CDR3.

In its sample, this clone was seen once. The genes are TRBV18 and TRBJ2-1, with D possibly matching TRBD2 (6 bases). This CDR3 has 16 amino acids. CDR1 and CDR2 from the germline V gene are KGHSH and LQKENI. Trimming took 1 base from V and 0 from J, leaving 10 bases between them. The DNA of the CDR3 is TGTGCCAGCTCACCACGGCAGCGGGTCTCCTACAATGAGCAGTTCTTC. Protein sequence: CASSPRQRVSYNEQFF.

The rearrangement uses TRBV11-2 and TRBJ2-5; 8 bases align to TRBD2. Trimming removed 5 bases from V and 4 bases from J; junction bases left unmatched: 15. Germline lookup yields CDR1 SGHAT and CDR2 FQNNGV. This CDR3 spans 17 amino acids. The CDR3 DNA follows: TGTGCCAGCAGCCAGATCCCGGGCGGGGGGCCGGGAGAGACCCAGTACTTC. Translated: CASSQIPGGGPGETQYF. Full variable domain (rest looked up from reference TRBV11-2 and TRBJ2-5): EAGVAQSPRYKIIEKRQSVAFWCNPISGHATLYWYQQILGQGPKLLIQFQNNGVVDDSQLPKDRFSAERLKGVDSTLKIQPAKLEDSAVYLCASSQIPGGGPGETQYFGPGTRLLVL.

This chain joins TRBV7-8 and TRBJ1-4; TRBD1 agrees at 8 bases. CDR1 is SGHVS and CDR2 is FQNEAQ in the germline V gene. The CDR3 consists of 18 residues. V lost 5 bases to trimming and J lost 0 bases; unmatched junction nucleotides: 11. The CDR3 bases are TGTGCCAGCAGCAAAACCCGGGACAGGTCTGCAACTAATGAAAAACTGTTTTTT. Its translation is CASSKTRDRSATNEKLFF.

The genes are TRBV7-9 and TRBJ2-7; 8 bases agree with TRBD1. CDR1 and CDR2 from the germline V gene are SEHNR and FQNEAQ (reference sequence). The CDR3 totals 14 residues. With V trimmed by 4 bases and J by 4 bases, 6 bases remained unmatched. The CDR3 protein is CASSSLGQEYEQYV. Here the CDR3 DNA reads TGTGCCAGCAGCTCTTTGGGACAGGAGTACGAGCAGTACGTC.

The chain carries TRBV7-8 and TRBJ1-1, with TRBD1 identical over 9 bases. CDR3 length: 14 residues. The V segment lost 5 bases and the J segment 1 base; nucleotides outside the gene matches: 2. The germline V gene has CDR1 SGHVS and CDR2 FQNEAQ. The CDR3 loop reads CASSRTGANTEAFF. The DNA of the CDR3 is TGTGCCAGCAGCAGGACAGGGGCGAACACTGAAGCTTTCTTT.

The CDR3 region is CASSLQGVNTEAFF. Written as DNA, the CDR3 is TGTGCCAGCAGCTTACAGGGTGTTAACACTGAAGCTTTCTTT. The J gene is TRBJ1-1, the V gene TRBV6-5, with D perhaps TRBD1 (6 bases). V was shortened by 6 bases and J by 2 bases, with 13 bases between the two germline ends. CDR3 length equals 14 residues. Germline V gene lookup returns CDR1 MNHEY and CDR2 SVGAGI.

The V call is TRBV15, the J call TRBJ2-2; D may be TRBD2 (6 bases). From germline, CDR1 is LNHNV and CDR2 YYDKDF (reference sequence). The CDR3 has 15 residues. Trimming cost V 0 bases and J 6 bases, with 11 bases left between them. As DNA, the CDR3 is TGTGCCACCAGCAGAGATTCAGGGACTGCCGGGGAGCTGTTTTTT. Translation gives CATSRDSGTAGELFF. Complete variable domain (other parts from reference TRBV15 and TRBJ2-2): DAMVIQNPRYQVTQFGKPVTLSCSQTLNHNVMYWYQQKSSQAPKLLFHYYDKDFNNEADTPDNFQSRRPNTSFCFLDIRSPGLGDTAMYLCATSRDSGTAGELFFGEGSRLTVL.